The rows below give T cell receptor beta chains drawn from one sample of a study of blood T cell repertoires in COVID-19. Generated by immunoSEQ multiplex PCR, the TCRdb table keeps only in-frame clones and is missing some. There are 75,000 to 95,000 clones in the sample; approximately 87% occur only once, and roughly 1.1% lies in the top ten. The specimen was peripheral blood. These receptors originate from a human donor in a cohort sampled during active COVID-19. Both conserved end residues are part of each CDR3. A D gene is named only where the DNA matches it firmly. Only some rows state a clone size, as once, few, many or a class for expanded clones.

cdr3_aa,cdr3_nt,j_call,cdr3_length,clone_size,d_call,v_call
CALGDRLYNEQFF,TGTGCTCTAGGTGACAGGCTCTACAATGAGCAGTTCTTC,TRBJ2-1,13,.,.,TRBV2
CASGWGQLNYGYTF,TGTGCCAGCGGGTGGGGACAGCTAAACTATGGCTACACCTTC,TRBJ1-2,14,.,TRBD1,TRBV6-6
CAISESKASGDNNEQFF,TGTGCCATCAGTGAGTCAAAGGCTAGCGGGGACAACAATGAGCAGTTCTTC,TRBJ2-1,17,.,TRBD2,TRBV10-3
CASSPPENYGYTF,TGTGCCAGCAGTCCCCCCGAGAACTATGGCTACACCTTC,TRBJ1-2,13,.,.,TRBV12-3/TRBV12-4
CASSRRGDRDYEQYF,TGTGCCAGCAGCCGTCGCGGGGACAGGGACTACGAGCAGTACTTC,TRBJ2-7,15,.,TRBD1,TRBV11-1
CASSLDKTSGIETQYF,TGTGCCAGCAGCTTAGATAAGACTAGCGGGATAGAGACCCAGTACTTC,TRBJ2-5,16,many,TRBD2,TRBV7-9
CATSRGAVNTGELFF,TGTGCCACCAGCCGGGGGGCGGTGAACACCGGGGAGCTGTTTTTT,TRBJ2-2,15,.,.,TRBV24-1
CASSPGGTGNTIYF,TGTGCCAGTAGCCCCGGAGGGACTGGAAACACCATATATTTT,TRBJ1-3,14,.,.,TRBV19
CASSQVADSYYEQYF,TGCGCCAGCAGCCAAGTTGCCGACTCCTACTACGAGCAGTACTTC,TRBJ2-7,15,.,.,TRBV4-1
CASSPPSAYSYEQYF,TGTGCCAGCTCACCACCGAGCGCCTACTCCTACGAGCAGTACTTC,TRBJ2-7,15,few,.,TRBV18
CASSHLGGHSYGYTF,TGTGCCAGCAGTCACCTCGGGGGGCATAGCTATGGCTACACCTTC,TRBJ1-2,15,.,.,TRBV27
CASSMARGGETQYF,TGTGCCAGTAGTATGGCCCGCGGGGGAGAGACCCAGTACTTC,TRBJ2-5,14,.,TRBD2,TRBV19
CASSLWEARYNEQFF,TGTGCCAGCAGCCTTTGGGAGGCCCGTTACAATGAGCAGTTCTTC,TRBJ2-1,15,.,.,TRBV7-6
CASSPREDYYEQYF,TGTGCCAGCTCACCAAGAGAGGACTACTACGAGCAGTACTTC,TRBJ2-7,14,.,.,TRBV18
CAWDGDVTGDYEQYF,TGTGCCTGGGATGGAGATGTGACAGGGGACTACGAGCAGTACTTC,TRBJ2-7,15,.,TRBD1,TRBV30
CASSPRTSGSFYNEQFF,TGTGCCAGCAGCCCTAGGACTAGCGGGAGCTTCTATAATGAGCAGTTCTTC,TRBJ2-1,17,.,TRBD2,TRBV6-2/TRBV6-3
CASSSRDRARYEQYF,TGTGCCAGCAGCTCCCGGGACAGGGCGAGATACGAGCAGTACTTC,TRBJ2-7,15,.,TRBD1,TRBV5-6
CATSTQPGQGNTEAFF,TGTGCCACCAGCACCCAACCGGGACAGGGGAACACTGAAGCTTTCTTT,TRBJ1-1,16,.,TRBD1,TRBV15
CASKGTGGDEQYF,TGCGCCAGCAAGGGGACAGGGGGCGACGAGCAGTACTTC,TRBJ2-7,13,few,TRBD1,TRBV10-1
CASSFEGGHQETQYF,TGTGCCAGCAGCTTCGAGGGAGGACACCAAGAGACCCAGTACTTC,TRBJ2-5,15,.,.,TRBV11-2